A single sample is the source of the 6 T cell receptor beta chains below, sequenced in a study of T cells in Graves' hyperthyroidism and ophthalmopathy. Template material for amplifying TCR beta CDR3 regions consisted of RNA transcripts. HTBI primers were employed in a first-round RT-PCR of the TCR CDR3. In TCRdb, the multiplex PCR reads were re-called with MiXCR into one record per CDR3 protein. The data contain hundreds of thousands of distinct CDR3 sequences, about 15% of them singletons. Sequenced sample: blood. These receptors all come from a woman aged 50 to 60 with Graves' ophthalmopathy.

This clonotype was picked up many times. The chain couples TRBV12-3 or TRBV12-4 to TRBJ2-3; D perhaps matches TRBD2 (6 bases). CDR3 length: 14 residues. Trimming pared 4 bases from V and 6 bases from J, leaving 14 bases between. For the CDR3, the DNA is TGTGCCAGCAGTTGGGGGACTGGTTTCGATACGCAGTATTTT. Its protein is CASSWGTGFDTQYF.

As regards this clonotype: A read error is possible here, since a much larger clone lies one base away. This sequence joins TRBV20-1 and TRBJ1-3; maybe TRBD1 (5 bases). Germline V gives CDR1 DFQATT, CDR2 SNEGSKA (reference sequence). The CDR3 totals 17 residues. The CDR3 sequence is CSARGRGGSSDGNIIYF. The CDR3 region has the DNA TGCAGTGCTAGAGGACGGGGCGGTTCGTCAGACGGAAACATCATATATTTT.

This clonotype has at least ten counts. In nucleotides, the CDR3 is TGTGCCAGCAGCTTAGCCGCAAACAATGAGCAGTTCTTC. This codes for CASSLAANNEQFF. This rearrangement joins TRBV7-2 to TRBJ2-1; D is unresolved. Germline lookup yields CDR1 SGHTA and CDR2 FQGNSA. The CDR3 is made up of 13 amino acids. Trimming cost V 0 bases and J 5 bases, with 5 bases left between them.

This clonotype was seen at least ten times. V is TRBV2 and J is TRBJ1-5, with 10 bases identical to TRBD1. The CDR3 loop spans 15 amino acids. Germline loops: CDR1 SNHLY, CDR2 FYNNEI. J lost 1 base, V lost 8 bases, and 5 bases had no gene match. CDR3 sequence (DNA): TGTGCCAGCGGAGGACAGGGGGGGAGCAATCAGCCCCAGCATTTT. Its protein is CASGGQGGSNQPQHF.

This chain joins TRBV7-2 and TRBJ2-3, with 14 bases matching TRBD2. CDR3 length: 15 residues. Trimming at V came to 8 bases and at J to 4 bases, leaving 5 bases not matched to a gene. CDR1 and CDR2 from the germline V gene are SGHTA and FQGNSA. CDR3 amino acids: CASRGTSGRSDTQYF. The CDR3 coding sequence is TGTGCCAGCCGGGGGACTAGCGGGAGATCAGATACGCAGTATTTT.

The sample holds many counts of this clonotype. The gene calls are TRBV9 and TRBJ2-1; D is undetermined. Germline V lookup: CDR1 SGDLS, CDR2 YYNGEE. This CDR3 is built from 16 residues. V was cut by 2 bases and J by 2 bases, with 14 bases left in between. CDR3 nucleotides: TGTGCCAGCAGCGTCTCTCCCCGCGATACCTACAATGAGCAGTTCTTC. Encoded protein: CASSVSPRDTYNEQFF.